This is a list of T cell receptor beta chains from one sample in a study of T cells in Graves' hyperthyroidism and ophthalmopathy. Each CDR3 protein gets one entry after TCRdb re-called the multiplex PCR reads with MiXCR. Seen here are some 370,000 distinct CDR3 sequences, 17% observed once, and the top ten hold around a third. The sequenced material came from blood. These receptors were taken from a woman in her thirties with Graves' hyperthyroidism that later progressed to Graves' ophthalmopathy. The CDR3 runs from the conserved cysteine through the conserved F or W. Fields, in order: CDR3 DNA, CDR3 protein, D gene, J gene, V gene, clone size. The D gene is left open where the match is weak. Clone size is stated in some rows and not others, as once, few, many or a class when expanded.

TGCAGCGTTGAAGTTAGTAGCCCCGGCGGTGAGCAGTTCTTC,CSVEVSSPGGEQFF,-,TRBJ2-1,TRBV29-1,-
TGTGCCAGCAGTGACGGTAGCGGAACCTACAATGAGCAGTTCTTC,CASSDGSGTYNEQFF,-,TRBJ2-1,TRBV6-4,many
TGTGCCAGCAGGACAGGGAATGAGCAGTTCTTC,CASRTGNEQFF,TRBD1,TRBJ2-1,TRBV2,many
TGCAGTGCTAGGGCGCGCGGGCCCCAGCATTTT,CSARARGPQHF,-,TRBJ1-5,TRBV20-1,-
TGTGCCAGCAGCCGCCTTGGGTTACAGCGGGAGGACTTCTACGAGCAGTACTTC,CASSRLGLQREDFYEQYF,TRBD2,TRBJ2-7,TRBV4-1,-
TGCAGTGCTAGAGATAGACGGCTGACCGGGGAGCTGTTTTTT,CSARDRRLTGELFF,-,TRBJ2-2,TRBV20-1,-
TGTGCCTGGAGTGTACTGTGGGGCACAGATACGCAGTATTTT,CAWSVLWGTDTQYF,-,TRBJ2-3,TRBV30,-
TGTGCCAGCAGTTCCGGTAAGGGGACCTACGAGCAGTACTTC,CASSSGKGTYEQYF,-,TRBJ2-7,TRBV6-1,few
TGTGCCAGCAGCTTAGAGATACTCGGACAGGGAGAAGCTTTCTTT,CASSLEILGQGEAFF,TRBD1,TRBJ1-1,TRBV13,many
TGCGCCAGCAGCTTGGCGGGGGGAATTCTTAATGAGCAGTTCTTC,CASSLAGGILNEQFF,TRBD2,TRBJ2-1,TRBV5-1,many
TGTGCCTGGAGTGTTAATATTCAGCCCCAGCATTTT,CAWSVNIQPQHF,-,TRBJ1-5,TRBV30,many
TGTGCCAGCAGTGAAGCGGGGGCCAAACCCTACAATGAGCAGTTCTTC,CASSEAGAKPYNEQFF,-,TRBJ2-1,TRBV2,many
TGTGCCAGTAGTATCGCGACAGGGAACTACTATGGCTACACCTTC,CASSIATGNYYGYTF,TRBD1,TRBJ1-2,TRBV19,-
TGTGCCAGTGAGAAGTCCGTCCGGGGCTACACCTTC,CASEKSVRGYTF,-,TRBJ1-2,TRBV6-1,few
TGCAGCGACGGTCTAAGTCGCTCTGAGGGCTACACCTTC,CSDGLSRSEGYTF,-,TRBJ1-2,TRBV29-1,many
TGTGCCAGCAGTTTGCAAGGGTTAGGTCAGCCCCAGCATTTT,CASSLQGLGQPQHF,-,TRBJ1-5,TRBV27,few
TGTGCCGGCACCCCGACTATTGCAACTAATGAAAAACTGTTTTTT,CAGTPTIATNEKLFF,-,TRBJ1-4,TRBV2,many
TGCAGTGCTAGAGATCAGGGGACAGCCTACAATGAGCAGTTCTTC,CSARDQGTAYNEQFF,TRBD1,TRBJ2-1,TRBV20-1,many
TGTGCCAGCAGTCGGGTGGGACAGAACACAGATACGCAGTATTTT,CASSRVGQNTDTQYF,TRBD1,TRBJ2-3,TRBV3-1,many
TGCGCCAGCAGCCAAGATCCCCAGAAAGGACTGTTTTTT,CASSQDPQKGLFF,-,TRBJ1-4,TRBV4-1,few
TGTGCCAGCACACAGAACTTAGCGGGGGGTCTTTACGAGCAGTACTTC,CASTQNLAGGLYEQYF,TRBD2,TRBJ2-7,TRBV11-2,many
TGTGCCAGTTGGGGCTTCGGGGAAGAGACCCAGTACTTC,CASWGFGEETQYF,-,TRBJ2-5,TRBV6-1,many
TGTGCCATCAGTGGGGACAGGGAAGAAGGCTACACCTTC,CAISGDREEGYTF,TRBD1,TRBJ1-2,TRBV10-3,many
TGTGCCAGCAGTCCTAACTACAGGAATTATAACACCATATATTTT,CASSPNYRNYNTIYF,-,TRBJ1-3,TRBV12-3/TRBV12-4,many
TGCAGTGCTAGCGATCGGACCCCCCTCGGAGCTTTCTTT,CSASDRTPLGAFF,-,TRBJ1-1,TRBV20-1,many
TGCAGTGCTAGAGATTACAGGGGGACAGGGGGAACTGAGACCCAGTACTTC,CSARDYRGTGGTETQYF,TRBD1,TRBJ2-5,TRBV20-1,-
TGTGCCACCAGCAGATCGGGGGCAGGGGTAAAGCTGTTTTTT,CATSRSGAGVKLFF,-,TRBJ2-2,TRBV15,few
TGTGCCAGCAGTTTATCGGGGGGGGTAAGCCTCGAGCAGTACTTC,CASSLSGGVSLEQYF,TRBD2,TRBJ2-7,TRBV27,many
TGCGCCAGCAGCCTATCTACAGGGCCCAATGAGCAGTTCTTC,CASSLSTGPNEQFF,-,TRBJ2-1,TRBV4-1,few
TGTGCCAGTAGTGAACTTGGACCAGCGGGAGGCCCAAACACCGGGGAGCTGTTTTTT,CASSELGPAGGPNTGELFF,TRBD2,TRBJ2-2,TRBV19,-
TGTGCCAGCTCACCACCGGTGACTAGGACGCCCAATGAGCAGTTCTTC,CASSPPVTRTPNEQFF,-,TRBJ2-1,TRBV18,-
TGTGCCAGCAGCTTAGCCCAGAGTTCCTACGAGCAGTACTTC,CASSLAQSSYEQYF,-,TRBJ2-7,TRBV7-2,many
TGTGCCAGCAGCCAAGCCGCCTCAGTAGAATACAATGAGCAGTTCTTC,CASSQAASVEYNEQFF,-,TRBJ2-1,TRBV4-2,-
TGTGCCAGCAGCTTGGGGCCTAGCGGGGTTCAGAGGGGAGATACGCAGTATTTT,CASSLGPSGVQRGDTQYF,TRBD2,TRBJ2-3,TRBV12-3/TRBV12-4,-
TGTGCCAGCAACGCACAGGGGAAAGGAACCTACAATGAGCAGTTCTTC,CASNAQGKGTYNEQFF,TRBD1,TRBJ2-1,TRBV7-9,many
TGTGCCTGGAGCCATTCAGGGGATCAGCCCCAGCATTTT,CAWSHSGDQPQHF,-,TRBJ1-5,TRBV30,few
TGTGCCACCTCCTTTACGGGGACAGGCGTGGGAGATACGCAGTATTTT,CATSFTGTGVGDTQYF,TRBD1,TRBJ2-3,TRBV24-1,many
TGTGCCAGCAGTGCAACCCAGGGACAGGGGAACGAGCAGTACTTC,CASSATQGQGNEQYF,TRBD1,TRBJ2-7,TRBV2,many
TGTGCCAGTAGTAAGGAGTTGAACACTGAAGCTTTCTTT,CASSKELNTEAFF,-,TRBJ1-1,TRBV19,many
TGCAGTGCTAGGTGGACAGAAACCGGTACGCAGTATTTT,CSARWTETGTQYF,-,TRBJ2-3,TRBV20-1,many